This is a list of T cell receptor beta chains from one sample in a study of naive and memory T cell subsets. One entry per CDR3 protein, called by TCRdb with MiXCR from the 5' RACE reads. This table has approximately 27,000 distinct CDR3 sequences, roughly 25% appearing once. Every receptor here comes from a female donor in good health. The CDR3 runs from the conserved cysteine through the conserved F or W. The order of the fields is V gene, D gene, J gene, clone size, CDR3 protein, CDR3 DNA. The D gene is left open where the match is weak. The size field is filled for only some rows; it gives once, few, many or a size class.

>TRBV20-1|TRBD2|TRBJ2-3|many
CSASYRTSGRGGSDTQYF
TGCAGTGCTAGTTACCGGACTAGCGGGAGAGGTGGGTCAGATACGCAGTATTTT
>TRBV29-1|TRBD1|TRBJ2-2|few
CSAGQTNTGELFF
TGCAGCGCGGGACAGACTAACACCGGGGAGCTGTTTTTT
>TRBV14|.|TRBJ2-1|medium-sized
CASSRGSSYNEQFF
TGTGCCAGCAGCCGGGGGAGCTCCTACAATGAGCAGTTCTTC
>TRBV7-2|TRBD1|TRBJ1-1|medium-sized
CASSRTGNTEAFF
TGTGCCAGCAGCCGGACAGGGAACACTGAAGCTTTCTTT
>TRBV20-1|.|TRBJ2-3|few
CSARNQRELADTQYF
TGCAGTGCTAGAAACCAAAGGGAGTTGGCAGATACGCAGTATTTT
>TRBV7-6|.|TRBJ2-5|many
CASSRGVQGGETQYF
TGTGCCAGCAGCCGGGGCGTACAGGGTGGGGAGACCCAGTACTTC
>TRBV7-3|TRBD1|TRBJ2-5|few
CASSFFQGVAETQYF
TGTGCCAGCAGCTTTTTTCAGGGGGTGGCAGAGACCCAGTACTTC
>TRBV10-2|.|TRBJ1-5|medium-sized
CASSEATGKEGSNQPQHF
TGCGCCAGCAGTGAAGCCACAGGGAAAGAAGGTAGCAATCAGCCCCAGCATTTT
>TRBV7-9|TRBD1|TRBJ2-5|once
CASSSQGAEETQYF
TGTGCCAGCAGCTCCCAGGGGGCTGAGGAGACCCAGTACTTC
>TRBV20-1|TRBD1|TRBJ2-5|many
CSAGQIQETQYF
TGCAGTGCGGGACAGATCCAAGAGACCCAGTACTTC
>TRBV12-3/TRBV12-4|TRBD1|TRBJ2-7|.
CASSFIGTGFYEQYF
TGTGCCAGCAGTTTTATCGGGACAGGTTTTTACGAGCAGTACTTC
>TRBV20-1|.|TRBJ2-3|few
CSARGGGGRDTQYF
TGCAGTGCTAGAGGAGGGGGGGGCAGAGATACGCAGTATTTT
>TRBV10-3|.|TRBJ2-5|.
CAISEALAGETQYF
TGTGCCATCAGTGAGGCGCTAGCAGGGGAGACCCAGTACTTC
>TRBV7-6|TRBD1|TRBJ2-7|many
CASSFRQGSHEQYF
TGTGCCAGCAGCTTTCGACAGGGGTCGCACGAGCAGTACTTC
>TRBV10-3|TRBD2|TRBJ2-7|.
CAISIGLADSYEQYF
TGTGCCATCAGTATCGGACTAGCCGACTCCTACGAGCAGTACTTC
>TRBV20-1|TRBD2|TRBJ2-5|few
CSAGGGGRETQYF
TGCAGTGCTGGCGGGGGGGGCAGAGAGACCCAGTACTTC
>TRBV5-1|TRBD2|TRBJ2-7|many
CASKPSGGFYEQYF
TGCGCCAGCAAACCTAGCGGGGGGTTCTACGAGCAGTACTTC